This T cell receptor (beta chain) was profiled in a study of CD8+ T cells in alopecia areata. Study context: Each day, treated patients took oral tofacitinib twice, at 5 to 10 mg per dose. Study findings and constraints: Relative to normal scalp, lesional scalp, especially alopecia totalis/universalis, showed higher clonality. Scalp clonality, together with expanded CD8+ clones among the top 100, fell significantly with tofacitinib.

In germline, CDR1 is GTSNPN, CDR2 SVGIG (reference sequence). Trimming stripped 6 bases from V and 3 bases from J, with 17 bases between. The CDR3 has 14 residues. Sequencing relied on a cDNA template that was reverse transcribed from extracted RNA. Only in-frame clones appear in the TCRdb table, and some are missing; sequencing was by immunoSEQ multiplex PCR. The sample lists 150,000 to 200,000 clones, more than 55% occurring once. The treatment denotes: oral pan-JAK inhibitor, 5-10 mg twice daily. Only one count was recorded for this clone. Antigen: not known. This sequence joins TRBV30 and TRBJ1-2, with D possibly being TRBD1 (5 bases). This TCR was recovered from a human donor with alopecia areata. Sequenced here: CD4+ T cells sorted from blood, sampled at week 49, from a patient treated with tofacitinib. The chain's CDR3 is CACSGLRLDYGYTF. The CDR3 region has the DNA TGTGCCTGTTCAGGGCTCCGCCTGGACTATGGCTACACCTTC.